The 18 T cell receptor beta chains presented below share a single source sample, sequenced in a study of response to subunit inactivated influenza vaccine (dated by TCRdb to the late 2010s). Libraries were prepared through RT-PCR. Sequencing was carried out with an Illumina HiSeq 2500. TCRdb trimmed the raw reads at Q25, called clones with MiXCR and kept productive beta chains. Entries are consolidated by CDR3 protein sequence, retaining the most common genes and DNA. The sample table shows more than 400,000 distinct CDR3 sequences, and around 7.9% are seen once. The top ten constitute 10% to 15% of the sample. The specimen was PBMCs from blood, collected around 2 years after vaccination. Receptor source: a man between 50 and 69 years old who received an inactivated influenza vaccine. Donor details come from another sample of the same person, matched by shared clones.

The chain has TRBV7-9 and TRBJ2-5; 7 bases agree with TRBD2. Germline CDR1 and CDR2: SEHNR and FQNEAQ (reference sequence). The CDR3 extends over 16 amino acids. J was trimmed by 5 bases and V by 3 bases; bases with no gene match: 12. CDR3 in DNA: TGTGCCAGCAGCTTCCCTAGCGGCCAGACCGGGGAGACCCAGTACTTC. As protein: CASSFPSGQTGETQYF.

This clonotype showed up just a few times. V usage is TRBV5-1 and J usage is TRBJ2-1; 14 bases are a match to TRBD2. The ends lost 3 bases at V and 9 bases at J; junction bases unmatched: 5. Germline V gene data show CDR1 as SGHRS and CDR2 as YFSETQ. The CDR3 extends over 15 amino acids. The CDR3 DNA reads as TGCGCCAGCAGCTCAGGGACTAGCGGGAGTCGTGAGCAGTTCTTC. It encodes CASSSGTSGSREQFF.

The chain has TRBV20-1 and TRBJ1-2; no clear D. Germline CDR1 reads DFQATT; CDR2 reads SNEGSKA (reference sequence). Trimming took off 3 bases at V and 0 bases at J, with 14 bases between the two ends. This CDR3 has 15 residues. The CDR3, as DNA: TGCAGTGCTAGGGGGTCGGACGAAGCTAACTATGGCTACACCTTC. It specifies CSARGSDEANYGYTF.

The CDR3 reads CASTASLGGRASGYTF. The CDR3 DNA reads TGTGCCAGCACCGCAAGTTTGGGGGGCAGGGCTAGCGGCTACACCTTC. The V gene is TRBV4-2, the J gene TRBJ1-2; tentative D call: TRBD1 (6 bases). Trimming stripped 7 bases from V and 8 bases from J, with 26 bases between. Per the germline V gene, CDR1 is LGHNA and CDR2 is YNFKEQ. The CDR3 consists of 16 residues.

The chain carries TRBV30 and TRBJ1-1; the D is unclear. This CDR3 has 13 amino acids. Germline loops: CDR1 GTSNPN, CDR2 SVGIG (reference sequence). The V end was cut by 4 bases, the J end by 3 bases, with 12 bases between. In DNA form, the CDR3 reads TGTGCCTGGACTGGGGTCGCAGACACTGAAGCTTTCTTT. It specifies CAWTGVADTEAFF.

This clonotype has only a few counts. The chain is built from TRBV10-3 and TRBJ2-5; 9 bases match TRBD1. The CDR3 totals 16 residues. After removal of 4 bases from V and 4 bases from J, the junction contained 10 bases not matched to a gene. CDR1 is ENHRY and CDR2 is SYGVKD in the germline V gene. This CDR3 is CAISGYRGRGGETQYF. CDR3 nucleotide sequence: TGTGCCATCAGTGGGTACAGGGGGCGCGGGGGAGAGACCCAGTACTTC.

This clonotype was detected many times. The chain uses TRBV4-2 and TRBJ1-3; D unresolved. V lost 0 bases and J lost 0, with 9 bases in between. Germline CDR1 and CDR2: LGHNA and YNFKEQ. This CDR3 spans 16 amino acids. This CDR3 reads CASSQDRAVSGNTIYF. CDR3 in DNA: TGTGCCAGCAGCCAAGATCGAGCAGTCTCTGGAAACACCATATATTTT.

The table lists this clonotype with many counts. V gene TRBV6-5 combines with J gene TRBJ2-3; the match to TRBD2 covers 8 bases. This CDR3 is built from 19 residues. V dropped 0 bases and J dropped 4; count of bases not matched to a gene: 15. Germline V CDR1 and CDR2: MNHEY, SVGAGI. CDR3 sequence: CASSYSTVGRGGNPDTQYF. The CDR3 region has the DNA TGTGCCAGCAGTTACTCGACGGTCGGCCGGGGGGGCAACCCAGATACGCAGTATTTT.

This clonotype was observed a few times. The chain joins TRBV10-3 to TRBJ2-1; no clear D gene. Germline V gene data show CDR1 as ENHRY and CDR2 as SYGVKD. V lost 3 bases and J lost 4, with 7 bases in between. CDR3 size: 13 residues. The CDR3 sequence: CAISDAEYNEQFF. For the CDR3, the DNA is TGTGCCATCAGTGATGCGGAATACAATGAGCAGTTCTTC.

This clonotype has only one observation. The chain joins TRBV5-1 to TRBJ2-2; D is ambiguous. V lost 5 bases, J lost 5 bases, and 10 bases lay in between. Germline V gene sequence: CDR1 SGHRS, CDR2 YFSETQ. The CDR3 contains 13 residues. CDR3 protein: CASSQTWTGELFF. Written as DNA, the CDR3 is TGCGCCAGCAGTCAGACTTGGACCGGGGAGCTGTTTTTT.

This clonotype has more than one count but fewer than ten. The rearrangement uses TRBV24-1 and TRBJ1-2; D uncertain. From germline, CDR1 is KGHDR and CDR2 SFDVKD. V dropped 3 bases and J dropped 6 bases, with 16 bases sitting between them. The CDR3 is 15 amino acids. DNA of the CDR3: TGTGCCACCAGTGATACCCTAAGTCGAGGGAATGGCTACACCTTC. Encoded protein: CATSDTLSRGNGYTF.

This clonotype was counted at least ten times. The chain carries TRBV10-3 and TRBJ1-2; the D is unclear. Trimming left V 8 bases short and J 8 bases short, with 18 bases between. The CDR3 length is 13 residues. Germline CDR1 and CDR2: ENHRY and SYGVKD. The CDR3 sequence is CAIVSLPGDGYTF. The CDR3 coding sequence is TGTGCCATCGTCTCCTTGCCGGGAGACGGCTACACCTTC.

This clonotype showed up just a few times. Germline is not matched at one junction end, which may reflect a read error. The V gene is TRBV28, the J gene TRBJ2-7, with 8 bases lining up with TRBD1. The CDR3 loop spans 12 amino acids. Per germline, CDR1 MDHEN and CDR2 SYDVKM. CDR3 protein: CASRRPRQGFRF. In nucleotides, the CDR3 is TGTGCCAGCAGACGTCCAAGACAGGGGTTCCGCTTC. The full variable domain, completed using reference TRBV28 and TRBJ2-7, is DVKVTQSSRYLVKRTGEKVFLECVQDMDHENMFWYRQDPGLGLRLIYFSYDVKMKEKGDIPEGYSVSREKKERFSLILESASTNQTSMYLCASRRPRQGFRFGPGTRLTVT.

This clonotype was recorded a few times. This chain joins TRBV12-3 or TRBV12-4 and TRBJ1-5; 9 bases are shared with TRBD1. This CDR3 has 16 amino acids. The junction had 10 bases not matched to a gene; V was cut back by 4 bases and J by 6 bases. CDR3 nucleotides: TGTGCCAGCAGTTCAGTCCGACAGGGGGGAAGTCAGCCCCAGCATTTT. This sequence encodes CASSSVRQGGSQPQHF.

The V and J genes are TRBV4-2 and TRBJ2-1; D is ambiguous. The CDR3 contains 15 residues. Germline loops: CDR1 LGHNA, CDR2 YNFKEQ. The V and J ends lost 0 bases and 5 bases respectively, with 11 bases between them. Written as DNA, the CDR3 is TGTGCCAGCAGCCAAGATCCCGGATTCGACAATGAGCAGTTCTTC. Translating it yields CASSQDPGFDNEQFF.

This clonotype was recorded at least ten times. At one end, the junction sequence differs from germline, possibly due to a read error. The genes are TRBV7-2 and TRBJ2-1, with 12 bases identical to TRBD2. This CDR3 contains 14 residues. Per germline, CDR1 SGHTA and CDR2 FQGNSA. CDR3 coding DNA: TGCGCCAGCAGCCCTGGACTAGCGGGAAATGAGCAGTTCTTC. Protein sequence: CASSPGLAGNEQFF.

Many counts were recorded for this clonotype. This chain connects TRBV12-3 or TRBV12-4 to TRBJ1-1, with 7 bases aligning to TRBD1. The CDR3 has 15 amino acids. After removal of 6 bases from V and 0 bases from J, the junction contained 7 bases not matched to a gene. In DNA form, the CDR3 reads TGTGCCAGCAGAGATGAGGGACAGCTGAACACTGAAGCTTTCTTT. This codes for CASRDEGQLNTEAFF.

V gene TRBV10-3 combines with J gene TRBJ2-1; TRBD2 aligns across 10 bases. CDR1 is ENHRY, CDR2 SYGVKD, per germline. V lost 2 bases to trimming and J lost 6 bases; unmatched junction nucleotides: 7. The CDR3 contains 16 residues. CDR3 protein: CAISERSSGSGNEQFF. The CDR3 nucleotides read TGTGCCATCAGTGAGAGGTCTAGCGGGAGTGGCAATGAGCAGTTCTTC.